One T cell receptor beta chain is described in this entry. The authors' processing: It was from reference gene primer amplification that nucleated cell counts were estimated. Profiled with immunoSEQ multiplex PCR; TCRdb holds only in-frame clones, not every one. The V and J calls and clone size were taken over from that table, and D and trimming were inferred from the DNA. In the table there are fewer than 200,000 clones, roughly 76% of which are singletons. Seattle cases were enrolled at active infection and followed longitudinally. The J segment lost 7 bases and the V segment lost 1 base, leaving 4 bases of the junction unmatched. This CDR3 has 14 amino acids. Germline V gives CDR1 SGHNT, CDR2 YYREEE (reference sequence). This sample stems from a study of blood T cell repertoires in COVID-19.

The sequence came from a woman older than 75 with COVID-19, enrolled during active disease. What was sequenced was peripheral blood. The gene calls are TRBV5-4 and TRBJ2-5, with 10 positions matching TRBD2. The CDR3 loop is CASSLSGLAATQYF. CDR3 sequence (DNA): TGTGCCAGCAGCTTGTCCGGACTAGCGGCGACCCAGTACTTC.